The 25 T cell receptor beta chains given below trace back to one sample, sequenced in a study of blood T cell repertoires in COVID-19. Sequencing was performed with immunoSEQ multiplex PCR; in TCRdb, only in-frame clones are kept and a portion is missing. The table records approximately 240,000 clones, around 87% of them present only once. Sequencing input: PBMCs or T cells enriched from blood (not recorded which). The receptors here all came from a woman aged 30 to 39 with acute COVID-19.

DNA of the CDR3: TGTGCCAGCAGTGAAAATCTTAACTATGGCTACACCTTC. It specifies CASSENLNYGYTF. V gene TRBV2 combines with J gene TRBJ1-2, with unresolved D. Germline loops: CDR1 SNHLY, CDR2 FYNNEI. Trimming shortened V by 2 bases and J by 1 base, and 5 bases separated the two germline ends. This CDR3 has 13 residues.

The chain is built from TRBV9 and TRBJ1-5, with 7 bases lining up with TRBD1. The CDR3 covers 18 residues. Per the germline V gene, CDR1 is SGDLS and CDR2 is YYNGEE. Losses at the gene ends were 4 bases for V and 0 bases for J; bases not matched to a gene: 13. The CDR3 here is CASSTPRRDSYSNQPQHF. For the CDR3, the DNA is TGTGCCAGCAGCACCCCCCGCAGGGACAGTTATAGCAATCAGCCCCAGCATTTT.

The V and J genes are TRBV5-1 and TRBJ1-5; 7 bases line up with TRBD1. CDR1 is SGHRS and CDR2 is YFSETQ in the germline V gene. The CDR3 runs to 15 residues. The trim removed 0 bases at V and 4 bases at J, leaving 4 bases unmatched. This CDR3 is CASSLAGTANQPQHF. The CDR3 region has the DNA TGCGCCAGCAGCTTGGCCGGGACAGCAAATCAGCCCCAGCATTTT.

J is TRBJ2-1 and V is TRBV11-2, with 16 bases fitting TRBD2. The CDR3 sequence is 18 residues long. J gave up 6 bases and V 5 bases, and 10 bases lay outside the gene matches. Per the germline V gene, CDR1 is SGHAT and CDR2 is FQNNGV. DNA of the CDR3: TGTGCCAGCAGCCCCGGGACTAGCGGGGGGGTTATTATCAATGAGCAGTTCTTC. It translates to CASSPGTSGGVIINEQFF.

The rearrangement links TRBV29-1 to TRBJ2-7; D might be TRBD1 (5 bases). The germline V and J ends were trimmed by 1 base and 3 bases, with 19 bases remaining between them. This CDR3 spans 16 amino acids. Per the germline V gene, CDR1 is SQVTM and CDR2 is ANQGSEA. CDR3 DNA: TGCAGCGTTGAAGGAGGTAATTCCCACCAGGGCTACGAGCAGTACTTC. Its translation is CSVEGGNSHQGYEQYF.

This chain connects TRBV5-6 to TRBJ2-7, with D possibly being TRBD2 (6 bases). Germline V gene data show CDR1 as SGHDT and CDR2 as YYEEEE. The V end was cut by 3 bases, the J end by 2 bases, with 12 bases between. There are 14 residues in the CDR3. CDR3 coding DNA: TGTGCCAGCAGCTGGCGCGGAGGGGCCTACGAGCAGTACTTC. This encodes CASSWRGGAYEQYF.

The genes are TRBV12-3 or TRBV12-4 and TRBJ2-7, with D possibly being TRBD1 (6 bases). The CDR3 has 13 residues. Trimming left V 4 bases short and J 5 bases short, with 12 bases between. The CDR3 spells CASSSGSGDEQYF. As DNA, the CDR3 is TGTGCCAGCAGTTCGGGTTCAGGGGACGAGCAGTACTTC.

This clone was seen more than once but under ten times. CDR3 in DNA: TGTGCCAGCAGTTTAGTTCCGAGCGGGAGCTACAATGAGCAGTTCTTC. Translating gives CASSLVPSGSYNEQFF. This chain links TRBV28 with TRBJ2-1; TRBD2 matches at 8 bases. The germline gives CDR1 MDHEN, CDR2 SYDVKM. CDR3 length: 16 amino acids. V trimming: 2 bases; J trimming: 3 bases; junction bases outside the gene matches: 6.

The chain couples TRBV15 to TRBJ1-5; unclear D gene. V was clipped by 4 bases and J by 4 bases, with 17 bases between them. Germline V gives CDR1 LNHNV, CDR2 YYDKDF (reference sequence). This CDR3 spans 16 amino acids. In DNA, the CDR3 is TGTGCCACCAGCACTAGGAGTGCGGGTAGGAATCAGCCCCAGCATTTT. Its protein product is CATSTRSAGRNQPQHF.

The V gene is TRBV5-4, the J gene TRBJ2-7; a weak D match, TRBD2 (5 bases). This CDR3 region has 13 residues. Trimming stripped 4 bases from V and 5 bases from J, with 13 bases between. CDR1 is SGHNT and CDR2 is YYREEE in the germline V gene (reference sequence). The CDR3 DNA follows: TGTGCCAGCAGCATTGGTTCCGGGGACGAGCAGTACTTC. Translation: CASSIGSGDEQYF.

The V call is TRBV4-3, the J call TRBJ2-3; 8 bases agree with TRBD1. After removal of 6 bases from V and 3 bases from J, the junction contained 8 bases not matched to a gene. Germline-derived CDR1 and CDR2 are LGHNA and YSLEER. The CDR3 contains 15 residues. The CDR3 sequence: CASSPGQGGTDTQYF. CDR3 nucleotides: TGCGCCAGCAGTCCCGGACAGGGTGGAACAGATACGCAGTATTTT.

The V and J genes are TRBV29-1 and TRBJ1-2; D is ambiguous. The germline CDR1 and CDR2 sequences are SQVTM and ANQGSEA. Between the trimmed V and J ends, which lost 4 bases and 2 bases, there was a span of 8 bases. The CDR3 runs to 12 residues. CDR3: CSVVGRNYGYTF. The CDR3, as DNA: TGCAGCGTTGTTGGGAGAAACTATGGCTACACCTTC.

This chain links TRBV28 with TRBJ2-1; 7 bases are shared with TRBD2. J gave up 7 bases and V 7 bases, and 7 bases lay outside the gene matches. Per germline, CDR1 MDHEN and CDR2 SYDVKM. This CDR3 is built from 13 residues. CDR3 protein: CASNSLRENEQFF. The CDR3 DNA sequence: TGTGCCAGCAATAGTCTGCGGGAGAATGAGCAGTTCTTC.

This clone was observed a few times. This chain links TRBV27 with TRBJ1-1; no firm D call. CDR1 MNHEY and CDR2 SMNVEV come from the germline V gene (reference sequence). The V gene lost 5 bases and the J gene lost 5 bases, with 12 bases spanning the gap. The CDR3 sequence is 13 residues long. DNA of the CDR3: TGTGCCAGCAGTGACTCTCCTGGTACTGAAGCTTTCTTT. Amino acid sequence: CASSDSPGTEAFF.

The chain is built from TRBV29-1 and TRBJ1-1; no clear D. The V gene lost 4 bases and the J gene lost 5 bases, with 17 bases spanning the gap. There are 14 residues in the CDR3. From germline, CDR1 is SQVTM and CDR2 ANQGSEA. The CDR3 protein is CSVVPIAGRTEAFF. CDR3 nucleotide sequence: TGCAGCGTTGTCCCCATCGCGGGGAGGACTGAAGCTTTCTTT.

This chain joins TRBV7-3 and TRBJ2-5, with D hard to call. Per germline, CDR1 SGHTA and CDR2 FQGTGA. This CDR3 has 13 residues. Trimming removed 5 bases at V and 3 bases at J, with 10 bases between. The CDR3: CASSGDTEETQYF. CDR3 nucleotides: TGTGCCAGCAGCGGCGACACGGAAGAGACCCAGTACTTC.

The chain uses TRBV15 and TRBJ2-5; TRBD2 matches 7 bases. With 1 base clipped from V and 4 bases from J, the junction kept 12 bases outside the gene matches. Germline V gene data show CDR1 as LNHNV and CDR2 as YYDKDF (reference sequence). This CDR3 is built from 17 residues. DNA for the CDR3: TGTGCCACCAGCAGAGGGGAGCGGGGTAGCGGAAGAGAGACCCAGTACTTC. Its translation: CATSRGERGSGRETQYF.

The chain is built from TRBV2 and TRBJ1-1; no clear D gene. Deletions cut 4 bases from V and 0 bases from J, with 9 bases between. The germline CDR1 and CDR2 sequences are SNHLY and FYNNEI. The CDR3 is made up of 14 amino acids. CDR3 loop: CASSGNGVNTEAFF. The CDR3 nucleotides read TGTGCCAGCAGTGGTAACGGGGTGAACACTGAAGCTTTCTTT.

The chain is built from TRBV28 and TRBJ2-6, with D maybe TRBD1 (6 bases). V lost 5 bases and J 0 bases, leaving 11 bases between the germline ends. This CDR3 has 16 amino acids. Germline V gene data show CDR1 as MDHEN and CDR2 as SYDVKM. CDR3 DNA: TGTGCCAGCAGTCAACAGGGTAGCTCTGGGGCCAACGTCCTGACTTTC. Translating it yields CASSQQGSSGANVLTF.

The J gene is TRBJ2-5, the V gene TRBV9; 7 bases agree with TRBD2. V gave up 4 bases and J gave up 0 bases; unmatched junction bases: 12. CDR3 length: 17 amino acids. Germline V lookup: CDR1 SGDLS, CDR2 YYNGEE. The CDR3 DNA is TGTGCCAGCAGCCCCCGGGGGGTAGCGGAGTACCAAGAGACCCAGTACTTC. Its translation: CASSPRGVAEYQETQYF. Variable domain in full (rest from reference TRBV9 and TRBJ2-5): DSGVTQTPKHLITATGQRVTLRCSPRSGDLSVYWYQQSLDQGLQFLIQYYNGEERAKGNILERFSAQQFPDLHSELNLSSLELGDSALYFCASSPRGVAEYQETQYFGPGTRLLVL.

The CDR3: CASSLDRTLQEQFF. For the CDR3, the DNA is TGTGCCAGCAGCTTAGATCGGACTCTCCAGGAACAGTTCTTC. This chain links TRBV11-2 with TRBJ2-1, with D maybe TRBD2 (5 bases). V dropped 0 bases and J dropped 13 bases, with 16 bases sitting between them. The CDR3 is made up of 14 amino acids. Germline V gives CDR1 SGHAT, CDR2 FQNNGV.

V usage is TRBV28 and J usage is TRBJ2-4, with D maybe TRBD1 (6 bases). Germline lookup yields CDR1 MDHEN and CDR2 SYDVKM. Trimming pared 3 bases from V and 3 bases from J, leaving 9 bases between. This CDR3 has 14 amino acids. The CDR3: CASSFIGGKNIQYF. In DNA, the CDR3 is TGTGCCAGCAGTTTCATAGGGGGCAAAAACATTCAGTACTTC.

This clone was seen a few times. The chain couples TRBV6-5 to TRBJ1-2; maybe TRBD1 (5 bases). Germline assignment: CDR1 MNHEY and CDR2 SVGAGI. V gave up 6 bases and J gave up 6 bases, with 11 bases separating them. The length of the CDR3 is 12 residues. The CDR3, as DNA: TGTGCCAGCAGCCCCCCAGGGCATGGCTACACCTTC. As protein: CASSPPGHGYTF.

This chain uses TRBV28 with TRBJ2-1; 7 bases agree with TRBD2. Trimming removed 3 bases from V and 1 base from J; junction bases left unmatched: 6. The CDR3 is 16 amino acids. Germline V gives CDR1 MDHEN, CDR2 SYDVKM. CDR3: CASSFGAGVSYNEQFF. The DNA for the CDR3 is TGTGCCAGCAGTTTTGGGGCGGGAGTATCCTACAATGAGCAGTTCTTC.

The chain has TRBV5-5 and TRBJ1-2, with 7 bases lining up with TRBD1. The germline V gene encodes CDR1 SGHKS and CDR2 YYEKEE (reference sequence). The CDR3 totals 15 residues. J gave up 3 bases and V 4 bases, and 9 bases lay outside the gene matches. This CDR3 reads CASSTQGRDYYGYTF. CDR3 sequence (DNA): TGTGCCAGCAGCACACAGGGGAGAGATTACTATGGCTACACCTTC.